This TCR beta chain was found in a study of shared clonotypes between healthy human individuals. Study summary: Donor composition was a couple of women and a few men, aged 18 to 49.

The repertoire was sequenced with immunoSEQ multiplex PCR; TCRdb's copy has only in-frame clones and lacks some. The table lists 2 million to 3 million clones, 80% to 95% of them singletons. This CDR3 is built from 19 residues. V lost 0 bases, J lost 0 bases, and 8 bases stayed unmatched. Germline V lookup: CDR1 SGHRS, CDR2 YFSETQ. For this clone: No antigen is known for it.

Broader study findings: Having only a few donors restricted how much genetic and exposure-history diversity was captured.

The receptor was derived from a man in his late teens or twenties in good health. Some clones in this sample may be carry-over from other donors' samples. The sample consisted of naive CD4+ T cells from PBMCs. Indicated subset: CD45RA+ positively selected. V gene TRBV5-1 combines with J gene TRBJ2-6, with TRBD1 identical over 8 bases. CDR3 region: CASSLDRPGTGSGANVLTF. CDR3 DNA sequence: TGCGCCAGCAGCTTGGACCGCCCGGGGACAGGCTCTGGGGCCAACGTCCTGACTTTC.